This paragraph covers one TCR beta chain sequence. Its binding antigen is unknown. Per-base qualities were not stored, and no clone one base away is much larger. The data were obtained in a study of control samples from healthy donors and cancer patients (dated by TCRdb to the early 2020s). From the germline V gene, CDR1 is LGHNA and CDR2 is YSLEER. The CDR3, cysteine through phenylalanine, is 16 amino acids long. The only DNA kept is the CDR3, 48 bases in frame from the first base. V is pared back by 2 bases and J by 5 bases, with 15 bases lying between the germline termini. To prepare the library, the immunoSEQ multiplex PCR assay was applied. Sourced from immuneACCESS, this table was stored by TCRdb with only in-frame sequences that have V and J called. A share of the clones is absent; for the studies checked, an unresolved V gene accounts for under half, and the remainder has no known explanation. The sample yields some 100,000 clones; about 88% were counted once. The top ten constitute 15% to 20% of the sample.

The chain joins TRBV4-3 to TRBJ2-2; a weak D assignment points to TRBD1 (6 bases agree). The sequence derives from a woman between 50 and 59 years old in good health. Sequencing input: blood. CDR3 region: CASSQTDSPRTGELFF. Read as DNA, the sequence is TGCGCCAGCAGCCAAACGGACAGTCCGAGGACCGGGGAGCTGTTTTTT.